Sequencing of this T cell receptor (beta chain) was carried out in a study of response to subunit inactivated influenza vaccine. General study findings and limits: Authors suggested that a seasonal influenza vaccination recruits few new T cells each time.

To note about this clonotype: Its antigen is not identified.

The germline gives CDR1 SGHTA, CDR2 FQGNSA. This CDR3 spans 13 amino acids. The V gene lost 5 bases and the J gene lost 5 bases, with 10 bases spanning the gap. TCRdb independently ran MiXCR on the RT-PCR reads; one entry per CDR3 protein. The sample lists around 760,000 distinct CDR3 sequences, over 11% occurring once. Here the sequenced sample was PBMCs from blood, taken around 14 days before vaccination. The chain employs TRBV7-2 and TRBJ1-5; TRBD1 is a possible D gene (6 bases). The origin of this receptor is a middle-aged man who received an inactivated influenza vaccine. The CDR3 DNA is TGTGCCAGCAGCCTCCGGACAGATCAGCCCCAGCATTTT. Its protein is CASSLRTDQPQHF.